This TCR beta chain was observed in a study of memory CD4+ T cells and cytomegalovirus serostatus. Study details: Donors were healthy Belgian adults, 10 or so CMV seropositive and 24 seronegative.

Assay: immunoSEQ multiplex PCR; the TCRdb copy retains only in-frame clones and omits some. The sample has about 50,000 clones, around 74% seen once. Study conclusions and caveats: The CMV-associated TCR signature appears largely within the CD4+ memory repertoire.

The sort gate was single viable CD3+CD4+CD8-CD45RO+ cells for memory CD4+ T cells. Donors' CMV status reflects serum IgG against pp150, pp28, p38, p52. After thawing, CD4+ T cells were positively selected. Comments on this clone: What it binds is unknown.

The specimen was memory CD4+ T cells from blood. This sequence originates from an adult in good health and CMV-seronegative.

CDR3 sequence (DNA): TGTGCCAGCAGCTTGGGTGGATCTGAAGCTTTCTTT. Its translation: CASSLGGSEAFF. The rearrangement uses TRBV7-6 and TRBJ1-1, with no clear D. The CDR3 has 12 residues. CDR1 and CDR2 from the germline V gene are SGHVS and FNYEAQ. The V end was cut by 3 bases, the J end by 6 bases, with 8 bases between.